This entry describes one T cell receptor beta chain. The V gene lost 3 bases and the J gene lost 2 bases, with 10 bases spanning the gap. This CDR3 comprises 14 residues. This table comes from immunoSEQ multiplex PCR, and its TCRdb copy is limited to in-frame clones, with some not included. In the table there are over 100,000 clones, 88% of which are singletons. These data come from a study of blood T cell repertoires in COVID-19. Background on the study: PBMCs, B-cell-depleted T cells, or T cells provided the cDNA or gDNA that made up the material.

Source material: peripheral blood. J is TRBJ1-1 and V is TRBV6-7; D perhaps matches TRBD1 (5 bases). TRBV6-7 has ORF status, its function being uncertain. This clonotype was obtained from a man over 45 with acute or convalescent COVID-19. The CDR3 here is CASSYRGGNTEAFF. The CDR3 nucleotides are TGTGCCAGCAGTTATCGGGGGGGAAACACTGAAGCTTTCTTT.